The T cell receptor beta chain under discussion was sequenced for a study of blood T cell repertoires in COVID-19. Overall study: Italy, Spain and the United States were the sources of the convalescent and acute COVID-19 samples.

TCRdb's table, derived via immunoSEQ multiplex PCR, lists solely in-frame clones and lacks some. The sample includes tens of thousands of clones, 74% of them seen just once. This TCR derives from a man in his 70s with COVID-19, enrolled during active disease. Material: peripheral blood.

The CDR3 region has the DNA TGTGCCAGCAATTTGGGACTTGCTGTTGAGCAGTACTTC. This translates into CASNLGLAVEQYF. The rearrangement joins TRBV2 to TRBJ2-7; D perhaps matches TRBD2 (6 bases). CDR1 and CDR2 from the germline V gene are SNHLY and FYNNEI. The length of the CDR3 is 13 residues. Trimming took off 7 bases at V and 7 bases at J, with 17 bases between the two ends.